The present entry profiles one T cell receptor beta chain with its context. Its antigen is unknown. These data originate in a study of yellow fever vaccine responses in identical twins. Study-wide results and limits: Twins reportedly showed a vaccine T cell response that seemed partly convergent and partly personalized.

TCRdb redid the calling of the RT-PCR reads with MiXCR, one entry per CDR3 protein. The sample has about 16,000 distinct CDR3 sequences, approximately 80% seen once. This TCR was sampled from a woman aged 18-29 years who received the yellow fever vaccine. The sequencing here drew on T cells from blood (PBMCs), unsorted or a sorted subset (not recorded which), taken before or after yellow fever vaccination (not recorded which).

The CDR3 protein is CASSEGGGTSYNEQFF. CDR3 nucleotides: TGTGCCAGCAGTGAAGGGGGCGGGACCTCCTACAATGAGCAGTTCTTC. The V call is TRBV2, the J call TRBJ2-1; a weak D match, TRBD2 (6 bases). The CDR3 totals 16 residues. Germline assignment: CDR1 SNHLY and CDR2 FYNNEI. V was clipped by 1 base and J by 0 bases, with 10 bases between them.